These 32 T cell receptor beta chains were sequenced from one sample in a study of shared clonotypes between healthy human individuals. Only CD45RO-negative cells positively selected for CCR7 counted as naive CD8 cells, so terminally differentiated effector memory CD45RA+ cells were excluded. Clones were read by immunoSEQ multiplex PCR, and TCRdb kept only the in-frame ones, dropping some. The data show around 1,900,000 clones, roughly 95% seen once. The sequenced sample consisted of naive CD8+ T cells from PBMCs. Receptor source: a man aged 18 to 29 in good health. Some clones in this sample may be carry-over from other donors' samples.

This rearrangement joins TRBV27 to TRBJ2-5; D might be TRBD2 (5 bases). V was shortened by 5 bases and J by 9 bases, with 13 bases between the two germline ends. Germline lookup yields CDR1 MNHEY and CDR2 SMNVEV (reference sequence). This CDR3 spans 12 amino acids. The CDR3 spells CASSPSGSAQYF. Written as DNA, the CDR3 is TGTGCCAGCAGTCCTAGTGGGAGCGCCCAGTACTTC.

This clone was detected once. The chain is built from TRBV7-9 and TRBJ2-7; possibly TRBD1 for D (5 bases). Trimming removed 10 bases at V and 6 bases at J, with 19 bases between. The CDR3 has 13 residues. CDR1 and CDR2 (germline): SEHNR, FQNEAQ (reference sequence). In DNA, the CDR3 is TGTGCCACCAGGGCAGGGATGGGGCTCGAGCAGTACTTC. The encoded protein is CATRAGMGLEQYF.

This chain links TRBV9 with TRBJ2-1, with TRBD2 matching over 7 bases. The CDR3 length is 17 residues. The V segment lost 0 bases and the J segment 4 bases; nucleotides outside the gene matches: 10. Germline-derived CDR1 and CDR2 are SGDLS and YYNGEE. Here the CDR3 reads CASSVAGSGVFYNEQFF. In nucleotides, the CDR3 is TGTGCCAGCAGCGTAGCGGGAAGCGGGGTCTTTTACAATGAGCAGTTCTTC. Supplemented by reference TRBV9 and TRBJ2-1, the full variable domain reads DSGVTQTPKHLITATGQRVTLRCSPRSGDLSVYWYQQSLDQGLQFLIQYYNGEERAKGNILERFSAQQFPDLHSELNLSSLELGDSALYFCASSVAGSGVFYNEQFFGPGTRLTVL.

The genes are TRBV9 and TRBJ2-3, with 8 nucleotides matching TRBD2. Germline CDR1 SGDLS, CDR2 YYNGEE. The CDR3 sequence is 15 residues long. J was trimmed by 0 bases and V by 5 bases; bases with no gene match: 5. Written as DNA, the CDR3 is TGTGCCAGCAGTAAACTAGCGGCTAGCACAGATACGCAGTATTTT. Translation: CASSKLAASTDTQYF.

Turning to this clone: This sample also contains other DNA sequences that code for the same CDR3. The rearrangement uses TRBV19 and TRBJ2-1; D remains unclear. The CDR3 extends over 14 amino acids. Germline V CDR1 and CDR2: LNHDA, SQIVND (reference sequence). Trimming shortened V by 1 base and J by 7 bases, and 11 bases separated the two germline ends. CDR3 nucleotide sequence: TGTGCCAGTAGTATAGGAGGCGGTAGAAATGAGCAGTTCTTC. Translation gives CASSIGGGRNEQFF.

The gene calls are TRBV7-9 and TRBJ2-5, with TRBD2 matching 13 bases. After removal of 5 bases from V and 4 bases from J, the junction contained 7 bases not matched to a gene. Germline CDR1 and CDR2: SEHNR and FQNEAQ (reference sequence). The CDR3 sequence is 16 residues long. CDR3 sequence reads: CASSPWTSGRLETQYF. The CDR3 coding sequence is TGTGCCAGCAGCCCGTGGACTAGCGGGAGACTAGAGACCCAGTACTTC.

This chain connects TRBV28 to TRBJ1-1; D is ambiguous. Between the trimmed V and J ends, which lost 4 bases and 0 bases, there was a span of 9 bases. Germline V lookup: CDR1 MDHEN, CDR2 SYDVKM. CDR3 length equals 14 residues. CDR3: CASSSPQMNTEAFF. CDR3 bases: TGTGCCAGCAGTTCCCCACAGATGAACACTGAAGCTTTCTTT.

The genes are TRBV4-1 and TRBJ1-1, with unresolved D. The CDR3 totals 14 residues. Per the germline V gene, CDR1 is MGHRA and CDR2 is YSYEKL. Trimming stripped 0 bases from V and 1 base from J, with 6 bases between. The CDR3 coding sequence is TGCGCCAGCAGCCAAGATCGATGGAACACTGAAGCTTTCTTT. This sequence encodes CASSQDRWNTEAFF.

V gene TRBV7-8 combines with J gene TRBJ2-7; 11 nucleotides agree with TRBD2. CDR1 is SGHVS, CDR2 FQNEAQ, per germline. V gave up 4 bases and J gave up 2 bases; unmatched junction bases: 7. The CDR3 has 16 amino acids. CDR3 coding DNA: TGTGCCAGCAGCTCGTGGACTAGCGGGCCCACCTACGAGCAGTACTTC. Translation gives CASSSWTSGPTYEQYF.

This clone was detected only once. For the CDR3, the DNA is TGTGCCAGTAGTAGGGACAGGGGGGGATCCGGGGAGCTGTTTTTT. Its protein is CASSRDRGGSGELFF. The chain has TRBV19 and TRBJ2-2; 11 nucleotides match TRBD1. The CDR3 has 15 residues. V was pared by 4 bases and J by 6 bases, with 4 bases of the junction left unmatched. Germline loops: CDR1 LNHDA, CDR2 SQIVND (reference sequence).

This rearrangement joins TRBV5-1 to TRBJ1-1; D is ambiguous. The CDR3 loop spans 11 amino acids. The germline V gene has CDR1 SGHRS and CDR2 YFSETQ. V lost 7 bases and J lost 7, with 11 bases in between. The CDR3 loop reads CASHYGGEAFF. The CDR3 DNA reads TGCGCCAGCCACTACGGCGGTGAAGCTTTCTTT. Drawing the rest from reference TRBV5-1 and TRBJ1-1, the complete variable domain is KAGVTQTPRYLIKTRGQQVTLSCSPISGHRSVSWYQQTPGQGLQFLFEYFSETQRNKGNFPGRFSGRQFSNSRSEMNVSTLELGDSALYLCASHYGGEAFFGQGTRLTVV.

This chain links TRBV27 with TRBJ2-7, with D maybe TRBD1 (6 bases). V was pared by 5 bases and J by 4 bases, with 21 bases between. Looked up from germline, CDR1 is MNHEY and CDR2 is SMNVEV (reference sequence). CDR3 length: 16 amino acids. This CDR3 reads CASSPLRNQGLYEQYF. The CDR3 DNA reads as TGTGCCAGCAGTCCCTTAAGAAACCAGGGGCTTTACGAGCAGTACTTC.

This clone came up once. The chain has TRBV28 and TRBJ2-7; D remains unclear. This CDR3 comprises 16 residues. Germline V gene lookup returns CDR1 MDHEN and CDR2 SYDVKM. The V and J ends lost 8 bases and 3 bases respectively, with 23 bases between them. CDR3: CASGLPSGFVRYEQYF. CDR3 nucleotide sequence: TGTGCCAGCGGATTACCCTCTGGTTTCGTGCGCTACGAGCAGTACTTC.

This clone was recorded only once. This rearrangement joins TRBV15 to TRBJ1-4, with a possible D match to TRBD1 (6 bases). From germline, CDR1 is LNHNV and CDR2 YYDKDF (reference sequence). The V end lost 0 bases, the J end lost 6 bases, and 14 bases lay between the germline ends. The CDR3 totals 16 residues. The CDR3 sequence: CATSRDVGGRYEKLFF. The DNA for the CDR3 is TGTGCCACCAGCAGAGATGTTGGGGGGCGATATGAAAAACTGTTTTTT.

The chain employs TRBV14 and TRBJ2-1; 8 bases map to TRBD2. V lost 4 bases and J lost 6; bases outside the gene matches: 8. Looked up from germline, CDR1 is SGHDN and CDR2 is FVKESK. CDR3 length: 15 residues. The CDR3 sequence: CASSRLTSASNEQFF. The CDR3 DNA reads as TGTGCCAGCAGCCGCCTGACTAGCGCCAGCAATGAGCAGTTCTTC.

A note on this clone: In the same sample, other DNA sequences code for this CDR3. The chain carries TRBV19 and TRBJ2-1; no firm D call. Looked up from germline, CDR1 is LNHDA and CDR2 is SQIVND (reference sequence). V gave up 1 base and J gave up 5 bases, with 6 bases separating them. The CDR3 is 13 residues long. CDR3 bases: TGTGCCAGTAGTATAGCCAGGAACAATGAGCAGTTCTTC. Protein sequence: CASSIARNNEQFF.

In its sample, this clone was seen a few times. Other DNA sequences in this specimen translate into the identical CDR3. The gene calls are TRBV19 and TRBJ1-1; no reliable D call. CDR1 and CDR2 (germline): LNHDA, SQIVND (reference sequence). This CDR3 is 12 amino acids long. V shed 6 bases and J shed 1 base, with 6 bases lying between them. The CDR3 DNA reads as TGTGCCAGTAGAGCGGGGAACACTGAAGCTTTCTTT. Translating it yields CASRAGNTEAFF. The whole variable domain, remainder taken from reference TRBV19 and TRBJ1-1, is DGGITQSPKYLFRKEGQNVTLSCEQNLNHDAMYWYRQDPGQGLRLIYYSQIVNDFQKGDIAEGYSVSREKKESFPLTVTSAQKNPTAFYLCASRAGNTEAFFGQGTRLTVV.

The chain combines TRBV4-1 with TRBJ2-7; D remains ambiguous. The CDR3 extends over 15 amino acids. V lost 0 bases and J 0 bases, leaving 9 bases between the germline ends. Germline CDR1 is MGHRA and CDR2 is YSYEKL. The CDR3 region is CASSQDTSYSYEQYF. The CDR3 nucleotides read TGCGCCAGCAGCCAAGATACGAGTTACTCCTACGAGCAGTACTTC.

The J gene is TRBJ2-1, the V gene TRBV28; D gene uncertain. The ends were cut back, 3 bases at V and 0 bases at J, with 12 bases in the middle. This CDR3 has 16 residues. From germline, CDR1 is MDHEN and CDR2 SYDVKM. The CDR3 bases are TGTGCCAGCAGTTTCCCCCGGTGGAGCTCCTACAATGAGCAGTTCTTC. It encodes CASSFPRWSSYNEQFF.

The rearrangement uses TRBV15 and TRBJ1-5; no firm D call. V was pared by 0 bases and J by 0 bases, with 15 bases between. This CDR3 is built from 18 residues. Germline CDR1 reads LNHNV; CDR2 reads YYDKDF (reference sequence). CDR3 protein: CATSRDSVHSYSNQPQHF. The CDR3 DNA is TGTGCCACCAGCAGAGATTCCGTACACTCCTATAGCAATCAGCCCCAGCATTTT.

As to this clone: Other DNA sequences in this specimen translate into the identical CDR3. The V and J genes are TRBV9 and TRBJ2-6, with unresolved D. The ends were cut back, 0 bases at V and 0 bases at J, with 4 bases in the middle. The CDR3 is 15 amino acids. Germline CDR1 and CDR2: SGDLS and YYNGEE. DNA for the CDR3: TGTGCCAGCAGCGTAGGAAGCTCTGGGGCCAACGTCCTGACTTTC. Encoded protein: CASSVGSSGANVLTF.

This chain connects TRBV28 to TRBJ2-1, with D tentatively TRBD2 (6 bases). The CDR3 consists of 15 residues. Looked up from germline, CDR1 is MDHEN and CDR2 is SYDVKM. The V end lost 8 bases, the J end lost 2 bases, and 16 bases lay between the germline ends. The CDR3 region is CASGGRGLTYNEQFF. The CDR3 nucleotides read TGTGCCAGCGGGGGTCGGGGACTCACCTACAATGAGCAGTTCTTC.

This clone has a handful of counts. The chain is built from TRBV11-2 and TRBJ2-2, with D possibly matching TRBD2 (5 bases). Looked up from germline, CDR1 is SGHAT and CDR2 is FQNNGV. The CDR3 is 13 residues long. V was pared by 5 bases and J by 6 bases, with 10 bases between. The CDR3, as DNA: TGTGCCAGCAGCACCCGGGGAGCCGGGGAGCTGTTTTTT. Protein: CASSTRGAGELFF.

This clone has a single count. This chain links TRBV7-3 with TRBJ2-5; D unresolved. The V gene's germline CDR1 is SGHTA and CDR2 FQGTGA. The CDR3 is made up of 16 amino acids. Trimming stripped 5 bases from V and 1 base from J, with 17 bases between. In DNA form, the CDR3 reads TGTGCCAGCAGCCCGAGACCTACGAAACTCCAAGAGACCCAGTACTTC. Translation: CASSPRPTKLQETQYF.

The chain combines TRBV5-1 with TRBJ2-7; the D gene is possibly TRBD1 (5 bases). V shed 2 bases and J shed 2 bases, with 11 bases lying between them. The CDR3 is 14 amino acids. Germline CDR1 SGHRS, CDR2 YFSETQ. The CDR3 sequence: CASSFFAGTYEQYF. The CDR3 DNA follows: TGCGCCAGCAGCTTTTTTGCAGGGACCTACGAGCAGTACTTC.

V gene TRBV2 combines with J gene TRBJ2-7, with 8 bases that match TRBD1. There are 17 residues in the CDR3. Germline lookup yields CDR1 SNHLY and CDR2 FYNNEI. Germline trimming cut 0 bases from V and 5 bases from J; bases unmatched to any gene: 12. Here the CDR3 reads CASSEALPAGGLNEQYF. CDR3 DNA: TGTGCCAGCAGTGAAGCGCTTCCCGCAGGGGGCTTAAACGAGCAGTACTTC.

The J gene is TRBJ2-5, the V gene TRBV9; no firm D call. Germline V lookup: CDR1 SGDLS, CDR2 YYNGEE. This CDR3 has 12 residues. The V end lost 4 bases, the J end lost 4 bases, and 8 bases lay between the germline ends. CDR3 sequence: CASSTRGETQYF. The CDR3 DNA sequence: TGTGCCAGCAGCACAAGAGGAGAGACCCAGTACTTC.

Here the CDR3 DNA reads TGTGCCAGCAGGGTCCAGGGTACCGGGGAGCAGTACTTC. Protein sequence: CASRVQGTGEQYF. The chain recombines TRBV28 with TRBJ2-7, with D perhaps TRBD1 (5 bases). There are 13 residues in the CDR3. The germline V gene encodes CDR1 MDHEN and CDR2 SYDVKM. Trimming removed 6 bases at V and 7 bases at J, with 16 bases between. The variable domain in full, with the rest retrieved from reference TRBV28 and TRBJ2-7, is DVKVTQSSRYLVKRTGEKVFLECVQDMDHENMFWYRQDPGLGLRLIYFSYDVKMKEKGDIPEGYSVSREKKERFSLILESASTNQTSMYLCASRVQGTGEQYFGPGTRLTVT.

V gene TRBV4-2 combines with J gene TRBJ1-4; 9 bases align to TRBD1. Unmatched junction bases numbered 8, after V lost 0 bases and J lost 3 bases. This CDR3 contains 18 residues. Germline V gene lookup returns CDR1 LGHNA and CDR2 YNFKEQ. CDR3 sequence reads: CASSQEGQGVFPNEKLFF. The CDR3 DNA follows: TGTGCCAGCAGCCAAGAGGGACAGGGCGTCTTCCCTAATGAAAAACTGTTTTTT.

This chain's CDR3 is CASSAQGTTDTQYF. CDR3 bases: TGTGCCAGCAGTGCTCAGGGGACAACAGATACGCAGTATTTT. The rearrangement uses TRBV6-5 and TRBJ2-3, with D maybe TRBD1 (6 bases). Trimming stripped 5 bases from V and 3 bases from J, with 12 bases between. Germline V gene data show CDR1 as MNHEY and CDR2 as SVGAGI. The CDR3 runs to 14 residues.

This rearrangement joins TRBV4-3 to TRBJ1-1; D remains unclear. The CDR3 loop spans 16 amino acids. Germline lookup yields CDR1 LGHNA and CDR2 YSLEER. The V end was cut by 1 base, the J end by 1 base, with 13 bases between. The CDR3 DNA follows: TGCGCCAGCAGCCAAGTGAACGGTCTCTGGAACACTGAAGCTTTCTTT. Protein product: CASSQVNGLWNTEAFF.

The chain uses TRBV19 and TRBJ2-7; possibly TRBD2 for D (7 bases). CDR1 is LNHDA, CDR2 SQIVND, per germline (reference sequence). The CDR3 contains 15 residues. The ends were cut back, 10 bases at V and 4 bases at J, with 23 bases in the middle. The CDR3 DNA is TGTGCCACTAAGTATTGGGGGCAGGGAGGGTACGAGCAGTACTTC. This codes for CATKYWGQGGYEQYF.